The rows below give T cell receptor beta chains drawn from one sample of a study of blood T cell repertoires in COVID-19. Clones were sequenced by immunoSEQ multiplex PCR, and TCRdb holds only the in-frame ones, with some missing. Here the sample spans 150,000 to 250,000 clones, roughly 90% being singletons. What was sequenced was PBMCs or T cells enriched from blood (not recorded which). These receptors were collected from a woman aged 25 to 39 who had recovered from COVID-19. Each CDR3 is given with its conserved first and last residue. The D gene is left open where the match is weak. Not every row has a clone size; where given, it reads once, few, many or a size class.

size | D | J | V | CDR3 | DNA
once | TRBD1 | TRBJ2-1 | TRBV28 | CASSPPGGDGNEQFF | TGTGCCAGCAGTCCGCCAGGGGGTGATGGTAATGAGCAGTTCTTC
. | . | TRBJ1-2 | TRBV28 | CASSLSGISLSGYTF | TGTGCCAGCAGTTTATCCGGTATCTCCCTTTCAGGCTACACCTTC
. | . | TRBJ2-2 | TRBV6-4 | CASTPHGSETGELFF | TGTGCCAGCACCCCACACGGGAGCGAAACCGGGGAGCTGTTTTTT
. | . | TRBJ2-4 | TRBV7-2 | CASSLREFENIQYF | TGTGCCAGCAGCTTACGGGAGTTCGAAAACATTCAGTACTTC
once | . | TRBJ1-6 | TRBV7-9 | CASSLGTQNSPLHF | TGTGCCAGCAGCCTCGGGACTCAGAATTCACCCCTCCACTTT
. | TRBD1 | TRBJ1-6 | TRBV10-3 | CAISEGTAPLHF | TGTGCCATCAGTGAAGGGACAGCACCCCTCCACTTT
once | . | TRBJ1-3 | TRBV18 | CASSATPSGNTIYF | TGTGCCAGCTCAGCGACACCTTCTGGAAACACCATATATTTT
. | TRBD2 | TRBJ2-1 | TRBV4-1 | CASSQRTSGSNNEQFF | TGCGCCAGCAGCCAAAGGACTAGCGGGAGTAATAATGAGCAGTTCTTC
few | . | TRBJ1-1 | TRBV6-2/TRBV6-3 | CASSYSVDSAYTEAFF | TGTGCCAGCAGTTACTCGGTTGACTCGGCCTATACTGAAGCTTTCTTT
. | TRBD2 | TRBJ2-3 | TRBV7-9 | CASSLGLAGQTDTQYF | TGTGCCAGCAGCTTAGGACTAGCGGGGCAAACAGATACGCAGTATTTT
. | . | TRBJ2-1 | TRBV12-3/TRBV12-4 | CASSLGQGYEQFF | TGTGCCAGCAGTTTAGGCCAGGGCTATGAGCAGTTCTTC
. | . | TRBJ2-1 | TRBV11-2 | CASSSTTTVNEQFF | TGTGCCAGCAGCTCGACGACGACAGTCAATGAGCAGTTCTTC
. | . | TRBJ1-2 | TRBV7-9 | CASSPKGDSNYGYTF | TGTGCCAGCAGCCCAAAAGGGGATTCTAACTATGGCTACACCTTC
. | TRBD1 | TRBJ1-2 | TRBV7-9 | CASSLGGQASYGYTF | TGTGCCAGCAGCTTAGGAGGACAGGCTTCCTATGGCTACACCTTC
. | . | TRBJ2-7 | TRBV5-8 | CASSLGSSSYEQYF | TGTGCCAGCAGCTTGGGATCCAGCTCCTACGAGCAGTACTTC
. | TRBD1 | TRBJ1-6 | TRBV10-2 | CASSDPGQADNSPLHF | TGCGCCAGCAGTGACCCTGGACAGGCCGACAATTCACCCCTCCACTTT
. | TRBD2 | TRBJ2-7 | TRBV7-9 | CASSLALAGSYEQYF | TGTGCCAGCAGCTTAGCCCTAGCGGGATCTTACGAGCAGTACTTC
few | TRBD2 | TRBJ2-7 | TRBV4-2 | CASSSPIAGVYEQYF | TGTGCCAGCAGCTCCCCGATAGCGGGGGTCTACGAGCAGTACTTC
. | TRBD2 | TRBJ2-1 | TRBV5-4 | CASSPTIRTSGSYNEQFF | TGTGCCAGCAGCCCGACCATCAGAACTAGCGGGAGCTACAATGAGCAGTTCTTC
. | . | TRBJ1-6 | TRBV9 | CASSVVGQSNSPLHF | TGTGCCAGCAGCGTAGTTGGACAGTCGAATTCACCCCTCCACTTT
few | . | TRBJ2-5 | TRBV4-1 | CASSQQSYHYRDKQETQYF | TGCGCCAGCAGCCAACAATCTTACCACTACCGGGACAAACAAGAGACCCAGTACTTC
. | TRBD1 | TRBJ1-1 | TRBV19 | CASRTGGTEAFF | TGTGCCAGTAGAACAGGGGGCACTGAAGCTTTCTTT
many | . | TRBJ1-5 | TRBV15 | CATRGEGNNQPQHF | TGTGCCACCAGAGGGGAGGGTAACAATCAGCCCCAGCATTTT
. | . | TRBJ2-1 | TRBV7-2 | CASSLAGGYDEQFF | TGTGCCAGCAGCTTAGCTGGGGGCTATGATGAGCAGTTCTTC
. | TRBD1 | TRBJ1-6 | TRBV9 | CASSPSGQGNSPLHF | TGTGCCAGCAGCCCCTCGGGACAGGGGAATTCACCCCTCCACTTT
. | TRBD1 | TRBJ1-1 | TRBV6-2/TRBV6-3 | CASSRTGNTEAFF | TGTGCCAGCAGTCGGACAGGGAACACTGAAGCTTTCTTT